Here is one TCR beta chain with its context. As handled by the study authors: Nucleated cell number was recorded as an estimate derived from reference gene primer amplification. Assay used: immunoSEQ multiplex PCR; TCRdb lists only in-frame clones, some missing. Clone size and the V and J calls come from that table; the DNA yielded D and trimming. The profile covers 210,000 or so clones, with 88% appearing a single time and 1.5% taken by the ten largest. Germline CDR1 is KGHSH and CDR2 is LQKENI. V lost 5 bases, J lost 3 bases, and 14 bases lay in between. The CDR3 has 14 amino acids. This sample stems from a study of blood T cell repertoires in COVID-19. Overall study context: The study drew acute and convalescent COVID-19 samples from the United States, Italy and Spain. Sample material is recorded as cDNA or gDNA derived from T cells, B-cell-depleted T cells, or PBMCs.

The sample consisted of peripheral blood. V gene TRBV18 combines with J gene TRBJ2-7; no clear D. The TCR originated in a man younger than 30 with active or convalescent COVID-19. The CDR3 region is CASSWAGRLYEQYF. The CDR3 region has the DNA TGTGCCAGCTCATGGGCAGGTCGGCTCTACGAGCAGTACTTC.